This T cell receptor (beta chain) was sequenced during a study of regulatory T cells in long-lasting Graves disease. Time point specified: newly diagnosed GD, antithyroid drugs for less than 3 months. With RNA extracted from PBMCs as input, the TCR library was made. There are many counts of this clonotype. Building of the TCR beta libraries involved iRepertoire HTBI primers and Arm-PCR of CDR3 regions. TCRdb re-derived calls from the multiplex PCR reads in MiXCR, one entry per CDR3 protein. The data contain about 200,000 distinct CDR3 sequences, 18% of them singletons. The clonotype comes from a female donor with Graves disease. Source: peripheral blood mononuclear cells (PBMCs), taken at new diagnosis, from a patient treated with antithyroid drugs.

CDR3 in amino acids: CATSDPRGADTQYF. The CDR3 region has the DNA TGTGCCACCAGTGACCCAAGAGGCGCAGATACGCAGTATTTT. The chain combines TRBV24-1 with TRBJ2-3; D is unclear. CDR1 is KGHDR and CDR2 is SFDVKD in the germline V gene. The CDR3 loop spans 14 amino acids. V was clipped by 4 bases and J by 4 bases, with 11 bases between them.